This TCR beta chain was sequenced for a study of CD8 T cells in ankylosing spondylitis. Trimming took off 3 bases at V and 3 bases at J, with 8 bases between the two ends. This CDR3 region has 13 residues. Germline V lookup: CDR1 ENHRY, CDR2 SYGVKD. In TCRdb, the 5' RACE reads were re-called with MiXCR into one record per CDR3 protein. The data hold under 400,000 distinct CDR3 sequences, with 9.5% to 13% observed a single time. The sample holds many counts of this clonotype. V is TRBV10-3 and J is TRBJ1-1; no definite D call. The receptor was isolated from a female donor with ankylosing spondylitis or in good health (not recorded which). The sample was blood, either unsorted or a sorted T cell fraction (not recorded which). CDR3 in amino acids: CAISDYQDTEAFF. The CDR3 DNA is TGTGCCATCAGTGACTACCAGGACACTGAAGCTTTCTTT.